This entry lists 17 T cell receptor beta chains sequenced from one sample in a study of neurological immune-mediated disorders. TCRdb reprocessed the 5' RACE reads via MiXCR and lists one record per CDR3 protein. The sample contains under 50,000 distinct CDR3 sequences, roughly 12% of which appear only once. Sequencing used CD4+ T cells from blood. The receptors were sampled from a woman aged 25 to 45 with HTLV-1-associated myelopathy (HAM/TSP).

This clonotype was picked up many times. V gene TRBV20-1 combines with J gene TRBJ1-2; D not resolved. CDR1 DFQATT and CDR2 SNEGSKA come from the germline V gene (reference sequence). CDR3 length equals 15 residues. The germline V and J ends were trimmed by 3 bases and 5 bases, with 19 bases remaining between them. The CDR3 reads CSASPRTNNQYGYTF. DNA for the CDR3: TGCAGTGCTAGCCCCAGAACGAACAATCAATATGGCTACACCTTC.

The chain couples TRBV5-1 to TRBJ1-1, with 9 positions matching TRBD1. The trim removed 3 bases at V and 0 bases at J, leaving 6 bases unmatched. CDR1 is SGHRS and CDR2 is YFSETQ in the germline V gene. The CDR3 is made up of 16 amino acids. In DNA form, the CDR3 reads TGCGCCAGCAGCTCGGGACAGGGACTGATGAACACTGAAGCTTTCTTT. Residues: CASSSGQGLMNTEAFF.

This clonotype was seen repeatedly, ten times or more. V usage is TRBV6-5 and J usage is TRBJ1-5; 8 bases fit TRBD1. CDR3 length equals 13 residues. The germline V gene has CDR1 MNHEY and CDR2 SVGAGI. CDR3 sequence: CVPPTGANQPQHF. CDR3 sequence (DNA): TGTGTCCCTCCGACAGGGGCAAATCAGCCCCAGCATTTT.

In this sample, this clonotype turned up many times. V and J are TRBV7-9 and TRBJ1-4; 10 bases are shared with TRBD1. There are 15 residues in the CDR3. CDR1 SEHNR and CDR2 FQNEAQ come from the germline V gene (reference sequence). The J segment lost 8 bases and the V segment lost 5 bases, leaving 8 bases of the junction unmatched. The CDR3 DNA follows: TGTGCCAGCAGCGGAGACAGGGGGCAAGGAGAAAAACTGTTTTTT. Translation: CASSGDRGQGEKLFF.

This clonotype appeared many times. The gene calls are TRBV3-1 and TRBJ1-4; no clear D. CDR3 length equals 16 residues. V lost 3 bases and J 0 bases, leaving 11 bases between the germline ends. Germline V gene sequence: CDR1 LGHDT, CDR2 YNNKEL (reference sequence). In DNA form, the CDR3 reads TGTGCCAGCAGCCACAATGGACGGTCAACTAATGAAAAACTGTTTTTT. It specifies CASSHNGRSTNEKLFF.

By sample fraction, this clonotype is medium-sized. The V gene is TRBV20-1, the J gene TRBJ1-4; no reliable D call. Germline assignment: CDR1 DFQATT and CDR2 SNEGSKA (reference sequence). The ends were cut back, 2 bases at V and 7 bases at J, with 14 bases in the middle. The CDR3 loop spans 14 amino acids. As DNA, the CDR3 is TGCAGTGCTAGACGGGCAGGAGCAGTTGAAAAACTGTTTTTT. Amino acid sequence: CSARRAGAVEKLFF.

This clonotype was observed many times. This rearrangement joins TRBV12-3 or TRBV12-4 to TRBJ1-1; D is perhaps TRBD1 (6 bases). There are 13 residues in the CDR3. V was pared by 5 bases and J by 7 bases, with 14 bases between. The DNA of the CDR3 is TGTGCCAGCAGTCCATCGACAGGCGGTGAAGCTTTCTTT. Protein: CASSPSTGGEAFF.

This clonotype has a count of ten or more. The V call is TRBV5-1, the J call TRBJ2-1; tentative D call: TRBD1 (6 bases). Trimming removed 4 bases from V and 6 bases from J, with 14 bases in between. This CDR3 is built from 14 residues. The germline V gene has CDR1 SGHRS and CDR2 YFSETQ. CDR3 loop: CASSPGQKLNEQFF. As DNA, the CDR3 is TGCGCCAGCAGCCCCGGACAGAAACTCAATGAGCAGTTCTTC.

This clonotype appeared many times. This rearrangement joins TRBV5-1 to TRBJ2-4; TRBD1 aligns across 8 bases. Trimming removed 4 bases from V and 8 bases from J; junction bases left unmatched: 8. Germline V gene data show CDR1 as SGHRS and CDR2 as YFSETQ. The CDR3 has 14 residues. The chain's CDR3 is CASSQVDRGYIQYF. CDR3 sequence (DNA): TGCGCCAGCAGCCAAGTAGACAGGGGATACATTCAGTACTTC.

This clonotype has ten or more counts. The V gene is TRBV5-4, the J gene TRBJ2-1; tentatively, D is TRBD2 (6 bases). The V end was cut by 4 bases, the J end by 4 bases, with 15 bases between. The length of the CDR3 is 15 residues. Germline lookup yields CDR1 SGHNT and CDR2 YYREEE (reference sequence). The CDR3 sequence: CASSPLGGSYNEQFF. DNA of the CDR3: TGTGCCAGCAGCCCTCTGGGGGGTTCTTACAATGAGCAGTTCTTC.

This clonotype showed up many times. This chain's CDR3 is CASSYGSGTGGFSYNSPLHF. In nucleotides, the CDR3 is TGTGCCAGCAGTTACGGGTCCGGGACAGGGGGCTTTTCCTATAATTCACCCCTCCACTTT. The genes are TRBV6-5 and TRBJ1-6; 12 bases agree with TRBD1. The CDR3 loop spans 20 amino acids. Germline V gene lookup returns CDR1 MNHEY and CDR2 SVGAGI. The ends lost 2 bases at V and 1 base at J; junction bases unmatched: 9.

This clonotype showed up many times. J is TRBJ2-2 and V is TRBV12-3 or TRBV12-4; D is perhaps TRBD2 (5 bases). The CDR3 has 14 residues. The V end was cut by 5 bases, the J end by 1 base, with 8 bases between. The CDR3 region has the DNA TGTGCCAGCAGTCCCCGGGGGAACACCGGGGAGCTGTTTTTT. Protein product: CASSPRGNTGELFF.

To note about this clonotype: Its ends do not fully match the called genes, so a read error is possible. J is TRBJ2-1 and V is TRBV4-2; D not resolved. There are 11 residues in the CDR3. Germline CDR1 is LGHNA and CDR2 is YNFKEQ. The CDR3 sequence: CASSIRNERFF. The CDR3 DNA reads as TGTGCCAGCAGCATCAGAAATGAGCGGTTCTTC.

This clonotype was picked up many times. J is TRBJ1-1 and V is TRBV4-1; no reliable D call. This CDR3 region has 15 residues. CDR1 and CDR2 from the germline V gene are MGHRA and YSYEKL. V was pared by 5 bases and J by 5 bases, with 18 bases between. CDR3 loop: CASSAPGRSRTEAFF. The CDR3 nucleotides are TGCGCCAGCAGCGCGCCCGGGCGCAGTAGGACTGAAGCTTTCTTT.

Points on this clonotype: At one boundary the junction diverges from the germline segment, which might be a read error. The CDR3 sequence: CASSQGRGTSTDTQYF. In DNA form, the CDR3 reads TGCGCCAGCAGCCAGGGCAGGGGGACTAGCACAGATACACAGTATTTT. V gene TRBV5-1 combines with J gene TRBJ2-3; TRBD2 matches 9 bases. The CDR3 totals 16 residues. Germline V lookup: CDR1 SGHRS, CDR2 YFSETQ.

This clonotype was detected ten times or more. The V call is TRBV10-3, the J call TRBJ2-1; 7 nucleotides agree with TRBD1. This CDR3 is built from 18 residues. The germline gives CDR1 ENHRY, CDR2 SYGVKD. V lost 0 bases, J lost 2 bases, and 10 bases stayed unmatched. CDR3 residues: CAISESTPGQVPYNEQFF. The CDR3, as DNA: TGTGCCATCAGTGAGTCAACGCCCGGACAGGTCCCCTACAATGAGCAGTTCTTC.

As concerns this clonotype: The junction and the germline gene differ at one end; a read error may be behind it. V usage is TRBV27 and J usage is TRBJ1-6; weak D call: TRBD1 (5 bases). There are 13 residues in the CDR3. Germline CDR1 reads MNHEY; CDR2 reads SMNVEV (reference sequence). Here the CDR3 reads CASTLGVNSPLHF. The CDR3 DNA reads TGTGCCAGCACTTTAGGGGTTAATTCACCCCTCCACTTT.